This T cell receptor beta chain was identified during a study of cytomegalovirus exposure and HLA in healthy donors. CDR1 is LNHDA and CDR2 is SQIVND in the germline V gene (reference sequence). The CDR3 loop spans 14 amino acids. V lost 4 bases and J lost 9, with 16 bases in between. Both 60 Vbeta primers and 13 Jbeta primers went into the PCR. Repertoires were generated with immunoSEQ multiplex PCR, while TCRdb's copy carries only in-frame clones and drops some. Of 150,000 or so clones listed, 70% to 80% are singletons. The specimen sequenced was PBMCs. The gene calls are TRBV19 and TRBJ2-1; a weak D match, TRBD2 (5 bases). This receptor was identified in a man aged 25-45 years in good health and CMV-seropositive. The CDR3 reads CASSTPPPGGEQFF. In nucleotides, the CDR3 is TGTGCCAGTAGTACTCCCCCCCCAGGAGGTGAGCAGTTCTTC.